This T cell receptor (beta chain) was profiled in a study of regulatory T cells in long-lasting Graves disease. Study-wide results and caveats: New patients shared 750 to 1,000 public clonotypes, and persistent patients shared more, with a few thousand. TCR diversity was lower in persistent Graves' patients (versus newly diagnosed ones).

This clonotype was seen repeatedly, ten times or more. Its antigen is unidentified. The time point: persistent/refractory GD, antithyroid drugs over 5 years with positive TRAb. Extracted PBMC RNA gave rise to the TCR library. Graves' disease diagnosis relied on American Thyroid Association guidelines. With iRepertoire HTBI primers and Arm-PCR of CDR3 regions, TCR beta libraries were built. MiXCR, run by TCRdb on the multiplex PCR reads, gives a single entry per CDR3 protein. This sample carries over 350,000 distinct CDR3 sequences, roughly 20% of them seen once, and the ten largest clones take under 25%. The sequencing used peripheral blood mononuclear cells (PBMCs), collected when the disease was refractory, from a patient treated with antithyroid drugs. This receptor was taken from a female donor with Graves disease.

The CDR3 sequence: CASSTGDSTPWETQYF. Here the CDR3 DNA reads TGTGCCAGCAGCACCGGGGACAGCACACCTTGGGAGACCCAGTACTTC. V gene TRBV7-9 combines with J gene TRBJ2-5, with 7 bases fitting TRBD1. V lost 5 bases to trimming and J lost 5 bases; unmatched junction nucleotides: 14. CDR3 length: 16 amino acids. Germline-derived CDR1 and CDR2 are SEHNR and FQNEAQ (reference sequence).